What follows are 18 T cell receptor beta chains derived from one specimen sequenced in a study of cytomegalovirus exposure and HLA in healthy donors. This PCR relied on a set of 60 Vbeta primers and 13 Jbeta primers. Sequencing used immunoSEQ multiplex PCR; TCRdb keeps in-frame clones, though not all of them. The data contain about 200,000 clones, approximately 78% of them singletons. Sequences were obtained from PBMCs. The receptors originated from a woman in her forties or fifties in good health and CMV-seropositive.

This chain joins TRBV2 and TRBJ2-7; 7 bases agree with TRBD1. The V gene end was trimmed by 6 bases and the J gene end by 1 base; junction bases not matched to a gene: 6. This CDR3 comprises 14 residues. CDR1 SNHLY and CDR2 FYNNEI come from the germline V gene. The CDR3 spells CASRHRGPSYEQYF. CDR3 nucleotide sequence: TGTGCCAGCAGACACAGGGGACCTTCCTACGAGCAGTACTTC.

CDR3 region: CASSLRQGASGNQPQHF. CDR3 nucleotides: TGTGCCAGCAGCTTGAGACAGGGGGCAAGCGGCAATCAGCCCCAGCATTTT. The V and J genes are TRBV5-5 and TRBJ1-5; 10 bases map to TRBD1. The CDR3 extends over 17 amino acids. V shed 1 base and J 2 bases; nucleotides not matched to a gene: 6. CDR1 SGHKS and CDR2 YYEKEE come from the germline V gene (reference sequence).

V usage is TRBV7-9 and J usage is TRBJ1-4, with D perhaps TRBD1 (5 bases). The CDR3 totals 15 residues. CDR1 is SEHNR, CDR2 FQNEAQ, per germline (reference sequence). V was shortened by 7 bases and J by 4 bases, with 16 bases between the two germline ends. CDR3 coding DNA: TGTGCCAGCACCCGATGGGTGACAGATAATGAAAAACTGTTTTTT. As protein: CASTRWVTDNEKLFF.

The J gene is TRBJ2-3, the V gene TRBV27, with a weak D call TRBD2 (5 bases). The CDR3 has 14 residues. CDR1 and CDR2 from the germline V gene are MNHEY and SMNVEV (reference sequence). The V end lost 1 base, the J end lost 5 bases, and 10 bases lay between the germline ends. CDR3 DNA: TGTGCCAGCAGTTTATTTGGACTGGTAGATACGCAGTATTTT. This translates into CASSLFGLVDTQYF.

This chain links TRBV5-4 with TRBJ1-6; unclear D gene. V was clipped by 1 base and J by 2 bases, with 4 bases between them. Germline CDR1 and CDR2: SGHNT and YYREEE (reference sequence). This CDR3 contains 14 residues. In DNA, the CDR3 is TGTGCCAGCAGCTTGACAGCCTATAATTCACCCCTCCACTTT. Protein product: CASSLTAYNSPLHF.

This chain links TRBV6-6 with TRBJ1-2; D unclear. The CDR3 extends over 15 amino acids. Per germline, CDR1 MNHNY and CDR2 SVGAGI (reference sequence). Trimming removed 6 bases at V and 4 bases at J, with 18 bases between. The CDR3 loop reads CASRLDRGGVYGYTF. The CDR3 DNA reads as TGTGCCAGCAGGTTGGACCGAGGAGGAGTCTATGGCTACACCTTC.

The chain joins TRBV7-2 to TRBJ1-1; D not resolved. Germline lookup yields CDR1 SGHTA and CDR2 FQGNSA. This CDR3 comprises 13 residues. V was shortened by 4 bases and J by 6 bases, with 12 bases between the two germline ends. The DNA of the CDR3 is TGTGCCAGCAGCTCCATGGCGGGAGCTGAAGCTTTCTTT. This codes for CASSSMAGAEAFF. Full variable domain (outside the CDR3, taken from reference TRBV7-2 and TRBJ1-1): GAGVSQSPSNKVTEKGKDVELRCDPISGHTALYWYRQSLGQGLEFLIYFQGNSAPDKSGLPSDRFSAERTGGSVSTLTIQRTQQEDSAVYLCASSSMAGAEAFFGQGTRLTVV.

The chain employs TRBV28 and TRBJ1-2; TRBD1 is a possible D gene (6 bases). V gave up 7 bases and J gave up 8 bases, with 11 bases separating them. The CDR3 spans 11 residues. CDR1 is MDHEN and CDR2 is SYDVKM in the germline V gene. The chain's CDR3 is CASTGQLGYTF. CDR3 nucleotides: TGTGCCAGCACCGGACAGCTAGGCTACACCTTC.

The J gene is TRBJ2-7, the V gene TRBV7-3, with TRBD1 matching 9 bases. The germline V gene encodes CDR1 SGHTA and CDR2 FQGTGA. The V and J ends lost 6 bases and 1 base, in that order; junction bases with no gene match: 10. This CDR3 has 16 residues. The CDR3 nucleotides read TGTGCCAGCAGACCCCGGTACGACAGGGGGTCCTACGAGCAGTACTTC. Translation: CASRPRYDRGSYEQYF.

The chain uses TRBV2 and TRBJ1-2; no clear D. V dropped 5 bases and J dropped 1 base, with 8 bases sitting between them. CDR3 length: 13 residues. In germline, CDR1 is SNHLY, CDR2 FYNNEI. CDR3 region: CASSPQVNYGYTF. The CDR3 region has the DNA TGTGCCAGCAGTCCCCAGGTTAACTATGGCTACACCTTC.

This clone was detected once. The chain carries TRBV5-1 and TRBJ2-3; the match to TRBD2 covers 7 bases. The length of the CDR3 is 15 residues. CDR1 is SGHRS and CDR2 is YFSETQ in the germline V gene. V dropped 4 bases and J dropped 5; count of bases not matched to a gene: 10. CDR3: CASSTVGGSGDTQYF. DNA for the CDR3: TGCGCCAGCAGCACCGTCGGGGGGAGTGGAGATACGCAGTATTTT.

This chain uses TRBV6-6 with TRBJ1-3; TRBD1 is a possible D gene (6 bases). Trimming pared 5 bases from V and 0 bases from J, leaving 8 bases between. The CDR3 is 14 amino acids. Germline loops: CDR1 MNHNY, CDR2 SVGAGI (reference sequence). The CDR3 DNA reads as TGTGCCAGCAGTCGGACAGACTCTGGAAACACCATATATTTT. The encoded protein is CASSRTDSGNTIYF.

V usage is TRBV5-1 and J usage is TRBJ2-3, with a tentative D call TRBD2 (6 bases). The CDR3 is 17 residues long. CDR1 SGHRS and CDR2 YFSETQ come from the germline V gene. V was clipped by 0 bases and J by 1 base, with 15 bases between them. Here the CDR3 reads CASSLAGSGLGTDTQYF. The CDR3 DNA reads TGCGCCAGCAGCTTGGCCGGGAGCGGCCTTGGCACAGATACGCAGTATTTT. Supplemented by reference TRBV5-1 and TRBJ2-3, the full variable domain reads KAGVTQTPRYLIKTRGQQVTLSCSPISGHRSVSWYQQTPGQGLQFLFEYFSETQRNKGNFPGRFSGRQFSNSRSEMNVSTLELGDSALYLCASSLAGSGLGTDTQYFGPGTRLTVL.

This chain joins TRBV28 and TRBJ2-2; TRBD2 agrees at 13 bases. Germline V gives CDR1 MDHEN, CDR2 SYDVKM. The CDR3 totals 20 residues. V gave up 1 base and J gave up 4 bases; unmatched junction bases: 12. CDR3 amino acids: CASSLFGLAGVVQVTGELFF. In nucleotides, the CDR3 is TGTGCCAGCAGTTTATTCGGACTAGCGGGAGTCGTACAGGTCACCGGGGAGCTGTTTTTT.

V is TRBV18 and J is TRBJ1-2; tentatively, D is TRBD1 (6 bases). The V gene's germline CDR1 is KGHSH and CDR2 LQKENI. Between the trimmed V and J ends, which lost 3 bases and 3 bases, there was a span of 17 bases. The CDR3 is 16 amino acids. The CDR3 reads CASSPIDGQNDYGYTF. The CDR3 region has the DNA TGTGCCAGCTCACCCATCGATGGACAGAACGACTATGGCTACACCTTC.

The chain couples TRBV6-4 to TRBJ2-1; 9 nucleotides agree with TRBD1. The CDR3 sequence is 14 residues long. Trimming at V came to 6 bases and at J to 5 bases, leaving 5 bases not matched to a gene. The germline CDR1 and CDR2 sequences are MRHNA and SNTAGT. The CDR3 sequence: CASSPGQGNNEQFF. The DNA of the CDR3 is TGTGCCAGCAGCCCGGGACAGGGAAACAATGAGCAGTTCTTC.

The chain joins TRBV19 to TRBJ1-4; D not certain. Germline CDR1 reads LNHDA; CDR2 reads SQIVND (reference sequence). The CDR3 consists of 14 residues. Deletions cut 3 bases from V and 2 bases from J, with 7 bases between. CDR3 protein: CASSITLTNEKLFF. The CDR3 DNA reads as TGTGCCAGTAGTATTACATTGACTAATGAAAAACTGTTTTTT.

CDR3 loop: CASSSEAPREQYF. DNA for the CDR3: TGTGCCAGTAGTTCTGAGGCCCCCCGCGAGCAGTACTTC. The chain joins TRBV19 to TRBJ2-7; D is undetermined. Germline V lookup: CDR1 LNHDA, CDR2 SQIVND (reference sequence). The CDR3 covers 13 residues. The germline V and J ends were trimmed by 5 bases and 6 bases, with 14 bases remaining between them.